This is a list of T cell receptor beta chains from one sample in a study of blood T cell repertoires in COVID-19. The table came from immunoSEQ multiplex PCR; TCRdb's copy has only in-frame clones and leaves some out. The sample shows about 160,000 clones, about nine tenths of them seen only once. Sequenced sample: peripheral blood. Receptors originate from a man between 18 and 35 years old with acute or convalescent COVID-19. Each CDR3 is given with its conserved first and last residue. D genes are given only for firm matches. Clone size is stated in some rows and not others, as once, few, many or a class when expanded.

J	D	V	size	DNA	CDR3
TRBJ2-7	TRBD2	TRBV6-6	-	TGTGCCAGCAGTCGATCGACTAGCGGCTACGAGCAGTACTTC	CASSRSTSGYEQYF
TRBJ1-4	-	TRBV5-4	-	TGTGCCAGCAGCTTTGGGCGCCCTGAGGAAAAACTGTTTTTT	CASSFGRPEEKLFF
TRBJ2-7	-	TRBV3-1/TRBV3-2	few	TGTGCCAGCAGCCAAGTTATCGGCGGGCACGAGCAGTACTTC	CASSQVIGGHEQYF
TRBJ1-6	-	TRBV27	many	TGTGCCAGCCGACTGAACGGGGAGAATTCACCCCTCCACTTT	CASRLNGENSPLHF
TRBJ2-1	TRBD1	TRBV12-3/TRBV12-4	-	TGTGCCAGCAGTTTATCCCCAGGGGGCTTGTTCTTC	CASSLSPGGLFF
TRBJ1-4	-	TRBV10-3	-	TGTGCCATCAGTGATCTGACAGTTAATGAAAAACTGTTTTTT	CAISDLTVNEKLFF
TRBJ2-1	-	TRBV15	-	TGTGCCACCAGCACCCGACTGGTGGATGAGCAGTTCTTC	CATSTRLVDEQFF
TRBJ1-2	TRBD1	TRBV30	-	TGTGCCTGTCTCTCCGGGACAGTAAGGGGCTACACCTTC	CACLSGTVRGYTF
TRBJ1-5	TRBD1	TRBV4-1	-	TGCGCCAGCAGCCAAGCCCAGGGGGCCGGCAATCAGCCCCAGCATTTT	CASSQAQGAGNQPQHF
TRBJ2-3	-	TRBV19	-	TGTGCCAGTAGTATAGCGGGGGAGGCGGCAGATACGCAGTATTTT	CASSIAGEAADTQYF
TRBJ1-2	-	TRBV9	once	TGTGCCAGCAGTGATACCGGGACACCATATGGCTACACCTTC	CASSDTGTPYGYTF
TRBJ1-5	-	TRBV6-5	many	TGTGCCAGCAGTCCTCGGACCGGGGGAGAGAAGCCCCAGCATTTT	CASSPRTGGEKPQHF
TRBJ2-4	-	TRBV19	-	TGTGCCAGTAGTATGGGCGGGGAAATTCAGTACTTC	CASSMGGEIQYF
TRBJ2-7	TRBD2	TRBV11-2	-	TGTGCCAGCAGCCCACAATTAGGGACTAGCGGGGGGAAGCACTTC	CASSPQLGTSGGKHF
TRBJ1-1	-	TRBV19	-	TGTGCCAGTAGTGGGGTCACAGGGCTGGACACTGAAGCTTTCTTT	CASSGVTGLDTEAFF
TRBJ2-5	TRBD2	TRBV7-9	-	TGTGCCAGCAGCCCCCGGCTAGCGGGGGGCCTTTACCAAGAGACCCAGTACTTC	CASSPRLAGGLYQETQYF
TRBJ2-7	TRBD1	TRBV5-1	-	TGCGCCAGCAGCTTGGAGGGGACAGGGGGTCCCTACGAGCAGTACTTC	CASSLEGTGGPYEQYF
TRBJ2-2	TRBD2	TRBV4-1	-	TGCGCCAGCACGGGGGGCACCGGGGAGCTGTTTTTT	CASTGGTGELFF
TRBJ2-5	-	TRBV24-1	-	TGTGCCACCATTCTCGAAGAGACCCAGTACTTC	CATILEETQYF
TRBJ2-5	TRBD2	TRBV27	-	TGTGCCAGCAGGGAACTAGCGGGAGAAGAGACCCAGTACTTC	CASRELAGEETQYF
TRBJ2-3	-	TRBV10-1	-	TGCGCCAGCAGTGCTATGAGCACAGATACGCAGTATTTT	CASSAMSTDTQYF
TRBJ1-5	-	TRBV21-1	-	TGTGCCAGCAGCAAAGGCGACAGGGGGCGCAATCAGCCCCAGCATTTT	CASSKGDRGRNQPQHF
TRBJ2-2	TRBD1	TRBV19	-	TGTGCCAGTAGCCGGACGCCCCCGACAGGGCTGGGCGGGTCGAACACCGGGGAGCTGTTTTTT	CASSRTPPTGLGGSNTGELFF
TRBJ2-1	TRBD2	TRBV24-1	-	TGTGCCACCAGAGGGAGGGGAGGTAGTGAGCAGTTCTTC	CATRGRGGSEQFF
TRBJ1-5	TRBD1	TRBV7-9	-	TGTGCCAGCAGCTTATCTCGCGGGACAGGGGATCAGCCCCAGCATTTT	CASSLSRGTGDQPQHF
TRBJ1-1	TRBD1	TRBV5-1	-	TGCGCCAGCAGCTCCCGACAGGGGGAGAACACTGAAGCTTTCTTT	CASSSRQGENTEAFF
TRBJ2-2	TRBD1	TRBV4-1	-	TGCGCCAGCAGCCTGCGGACAGGGCAGAACACCGGGGAGCTGTTTTTT	CASSLRTGQNTGELFF
TRBJ1-2	TRBD1	TRBV7-9	-	TGTGCCAGCAGCTTCCAAATCGGGACAGCAGACTATGGCTACACCTTC	CASSFQIGTADYGYTF
TRBJ2-6	-	TRBV19	-	TGTGCCAGTAAACCGGGGAGGACTGGGGCCAACGTCCTGACTTTC	CASKPGRTGANVLTF
TRBJ1-3	TRBD1	TRBV19	-	TGTGCCAGTAGTATAGCGAGGGACAGCTCTGGAAACACCATATATTTT	CASSIARDSSGNTIYF
TRBJ2-7	-	TRBV19	-	TGTGCCAGTAGTTGGGGGCCAGAAACGATGGACGAGCAGTACTTC	CASSWGPETMDEQYF
TRBJ1-6	-	TRBV27	-	TGTGCCAGCAGTGATCAGGGGACGGTCTATAATTCACCCCTCCACTTT	CASSDQGTVYNSPLHF
TRBJ1-1	-	TRBV7-2	-	TGTGCCAGCAGCTTAGTTGCAGGGCTGAACACTGAAGCTTTCTTT	CASSLVAGLNTEAFF
TRBJ2-6	TRBD1	TRBV5-1	-	TGCGCCAGCAGCGCCCCGACAGGGGATCCCGGGGCCAACGTCCTGACTTTC	CASSAPTGDPGANVLTF
TRBJ1-2	TRBD1	TRBV15	-	TGTGCCACCAGCAGAGATGCATGGGGACAGCACTCGCCCTTATATGGCTACACCTTC	CATSRDAWGQHSPLYGYTF
TRBJ2-1	TRBD2	TRBV5-6	-	TGTGCCAGCAGCTTGGACGGGGACTACCGTTCCTACAATGAGCAGTTCTTC	CASSLDGDYRSYNEQFF
TRBJ2-3	TRBD1	TRBV24-1	-	TGTGCCACCAGTGATTCCGGGACAGCCACAGATACGCAGTATTTT	CATSDSGTATDTQYF
TRBJ1-1	TRBD1	TRBV14	-	TGTGCCAGCAGCCACAGGGGGCCTAGGGTGAACACTGAAGCTTTCTTT	CASSHRGPRVNTEAFF
TRBJ1-1	-	TRBV19	-	TGTGCCAGTAGTATCGGTATCACTGAAGCTTTCTTT	CASSIGITEAFF
TRBJ1-2	-	TRBV5-1	-	TGCGCCAGCAGCTTGAGAGGGAACGACTATGGCTACACCTTC	CASSLRGNDYGYTF
TRBJ2-1	-	TRBV7-2	-	TGTGCCAGCAGCTTATTGACATGGGACTTTGAGCAGTTCTTC	CASSLLTWDFEQFF
TRBJ1-6	TRBD1	TRBV10-3	-	TGTGCCATCTCCGAACAGGGGGACAATAATTCACCCCTCCACTTT	CAISEQGDNNSPLHF
TRBJ2-3	TRBD2	TRBV7-6	-	TGTGCCAGCAGCTTAGTTGGACTAGGATCTGGAGATACGCAGTATTTT	CASSLVGLGSGDTQYF
TRBJ1-1	TRBD1	TRBV27	-	TGTGCCAGCACCCGGACAGGGGGCACTGAAGCTTTCTTT	CASTRTGGTEAFF
TRBJ2-3	-	TRBV5-1	-	TGCGCCAGCAGCTTGAGCGGCTATAGCACAGATACGCAGTATTTT	CASSLSGYSTDTQYF
TRBJ1-2	TRBD1	TRBV18	once	TGTGCCAGCTCACCACGGGGACAGGGGAGCTATGGCTACACCTTC	CASSPRGQGSYGYTF
TRBJ1-2	TRBD1	TRBV5-1	-	TGCGCCAGCAGCCCAGGACAGGCCGCGCTCTATGGCTACACCTTC	CASSPGQAALYGYTF
TRBJ2-7	TRBD2	TRBV6-5	few	TGTGCCAGCACTAGCGGTTACGAGCAGTACTTC	CASTSGYEQYF
TRBJ2-1	TRBD1	TRBV7-9	-	TGTGCCAGCAGTTTTACTCAGGGGGATGAGCAGTTCTTC	CASSFTQGDEQFF
TRBJ1-1	-	TRBV6-5	-	TGTGCCAGCAGTTACAGTCAGGCGAACACTGAAGCTTTCTTT	CASSYSQANTEAFF
TRBJ1-1	-	TRBV21-1	-	TGTGCCAGCAGCAACAAACAGGGGAGGAACACTGAAGCTTTCTTT	CASSNKQGRNTEAFF
TRBJ1-4	-	TRBV25-1	-	TGTGCCAGCAGAAGACAGCAGAATGAAAAACTGTTTTTT	CASRRQQNEKLFF